This TCR beta chain comes out of a study of metastatic and nonmetastatic thyroid tumors. Among the patients, none had received any treatment before thyroid surgery. For this clone: The antigen is not known.

Study-level points and caveats: In both blood and tumor samples, TCR beta diversity was reported significantly higher for malignant than benign nodules.

The V and J ends lost 3 bases and 5 bases respectively, with 13 bases between them. Germline loops: CDR1 MDHEN, CDR2 SYDVKM. The CDR3 consists of 15 residues. TCRdb reprocessed the PCR reads via MiXCR. The sample carries about 16,000 clones, around 25% recorded once. The TCR comes from a female donor with papillary thyroid cancer or a benign thyroid nodule (not recorded which). Some clones in this sample may be carry-over from other donors' samples. The chain has TRBV28 and TRBJ2-2, with no clear D. Sequencing input: adjacent normal tissue. For the CDR3, the DNA is TGTGCCAGCAGTTTGGGCCAGAGAGTAACCGGGGAGCTGTTTTTT. This codes for CASSLGQRVTGELFF. Filled out from reference TRBV28 and TRBJ2-2, the complete variable domain reads DVKVTQSSRYLVKRTGEKVFLECVQDMDHENMFWYRQDPGLGLRLIYFSYDVKMKEKGDIPEGYSVSREKKERFSLILESASTNQTSMYLCASSLGQRVTGELFFGEGSRLTVL.